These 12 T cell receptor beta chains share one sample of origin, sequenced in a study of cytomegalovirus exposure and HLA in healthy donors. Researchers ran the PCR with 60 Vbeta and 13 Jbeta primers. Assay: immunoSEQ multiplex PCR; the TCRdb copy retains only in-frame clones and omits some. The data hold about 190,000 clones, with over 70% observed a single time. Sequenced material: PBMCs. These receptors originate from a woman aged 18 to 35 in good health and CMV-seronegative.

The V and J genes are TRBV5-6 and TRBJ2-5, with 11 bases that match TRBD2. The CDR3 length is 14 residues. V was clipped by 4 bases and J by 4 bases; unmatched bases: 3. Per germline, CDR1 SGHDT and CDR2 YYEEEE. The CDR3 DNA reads TGTGCCAGCAGCAGAGGGACTAGCGGAGAGACCCAGTACTTC. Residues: CASSRGTSGETQYF.

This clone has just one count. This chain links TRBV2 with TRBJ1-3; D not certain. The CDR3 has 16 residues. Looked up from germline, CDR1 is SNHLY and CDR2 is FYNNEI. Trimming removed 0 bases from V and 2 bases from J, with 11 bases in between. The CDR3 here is CASSEARHRAGNTIYF. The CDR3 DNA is TGTGCCAGCAGTGAAGCGCGTCACCGCGCTGGAAACACCATATATTTT. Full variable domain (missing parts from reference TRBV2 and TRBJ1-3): EPEVTQTPSHQVTQMGQEVILRCVPISNHLYFYWYRQILGQKVEFLVSFYNNEISEKSEIFDDQFSVERPDGSNFTLKIRSTKLEDSAMYFCASSEARHRAGNTIYFGEGSWLTVV.

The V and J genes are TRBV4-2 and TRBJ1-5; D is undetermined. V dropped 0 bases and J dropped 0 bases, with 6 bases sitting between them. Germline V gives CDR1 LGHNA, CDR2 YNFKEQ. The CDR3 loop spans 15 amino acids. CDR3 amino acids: CASSQDSSSNQPQHF. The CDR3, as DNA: TGTGCCAGCAGCCAAGATTCGAGTAGCAATCAGCCCCAGCATTTT.

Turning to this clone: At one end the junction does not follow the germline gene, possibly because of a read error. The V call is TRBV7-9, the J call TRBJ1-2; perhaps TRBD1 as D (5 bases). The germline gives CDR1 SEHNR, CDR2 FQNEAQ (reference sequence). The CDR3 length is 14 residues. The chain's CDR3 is CSSSSSGINYGYTF. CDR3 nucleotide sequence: TGTTCCAGCAGCTCATCAGGGATTAACTATGGCTACACCTTC. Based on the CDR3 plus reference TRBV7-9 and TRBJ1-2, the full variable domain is DTGVSQNPRHKITKRGQNVTFRCDPISEHNRLYWYRQTLGQGPEFLTYFQNEAQLEKSRLLSDRFSAERPKGSFSTLEIQRTEQGDSAMYLCSSSSSGINYGYTFGSGTRLTVV.

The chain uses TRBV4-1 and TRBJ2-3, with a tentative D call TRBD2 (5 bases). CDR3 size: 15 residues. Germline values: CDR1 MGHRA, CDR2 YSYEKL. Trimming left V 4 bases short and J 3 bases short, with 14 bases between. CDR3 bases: TGCGCCAGCAGCCCGTCTCTAGTAGCGACAGATACGCAGTATTTT. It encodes CASSPSLVATDTQYF.

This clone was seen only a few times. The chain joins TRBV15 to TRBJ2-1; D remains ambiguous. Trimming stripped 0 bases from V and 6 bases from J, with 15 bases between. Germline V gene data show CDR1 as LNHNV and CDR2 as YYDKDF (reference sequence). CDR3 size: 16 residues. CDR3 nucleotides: TGTGCCACCAGCAGAGAGGTCGGTGACACTTCCAATGAGCAGTTCTTC. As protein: CATSREVGDTSNEQFF.

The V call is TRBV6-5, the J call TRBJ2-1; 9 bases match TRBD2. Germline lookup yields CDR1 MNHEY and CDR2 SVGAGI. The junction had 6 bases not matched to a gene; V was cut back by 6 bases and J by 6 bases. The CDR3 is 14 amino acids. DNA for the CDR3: TGTGCCAGCAGCCAGGGACTAGCTGTCAATGAGCAGTTCTTC. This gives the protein CASSQGLAVNEQFF.

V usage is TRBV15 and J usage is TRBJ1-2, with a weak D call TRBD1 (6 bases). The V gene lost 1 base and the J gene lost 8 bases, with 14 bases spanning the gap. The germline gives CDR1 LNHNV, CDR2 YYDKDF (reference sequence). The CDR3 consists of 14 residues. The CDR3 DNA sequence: TGTGCCACCAGCAGAGCCGCCGGGGGGCACGGCTACACCTTC. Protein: CATSRAAGGHGYTF. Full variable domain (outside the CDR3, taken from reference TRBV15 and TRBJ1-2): DAMVIQNPRYQVTQFGKPVTLSCSQTLNHNVMYWYQQKSSQAPKLLFHYYDKDFNNEADTPDNFQSRRPNTSFCFLDIRSPGLGDTAMYLCATSRAAGGHGYTFGSGTRLTVV.

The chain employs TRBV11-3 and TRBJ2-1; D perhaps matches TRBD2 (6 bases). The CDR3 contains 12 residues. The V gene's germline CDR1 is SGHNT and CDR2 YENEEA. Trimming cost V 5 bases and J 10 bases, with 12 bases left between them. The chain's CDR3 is CASSHRDSEQFF. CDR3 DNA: TGTGCCAGCAGCCACCGGGACTCAGAGCAGTTCTTC.

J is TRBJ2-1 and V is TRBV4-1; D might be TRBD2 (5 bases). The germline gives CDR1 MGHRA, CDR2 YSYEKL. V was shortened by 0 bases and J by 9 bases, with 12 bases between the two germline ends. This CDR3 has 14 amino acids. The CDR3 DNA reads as TGCGCCAGCAGCCAAGATCTGAGCGGAGTTGAGCAGTTCTTC. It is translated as CASSQDLSGVEQFF.

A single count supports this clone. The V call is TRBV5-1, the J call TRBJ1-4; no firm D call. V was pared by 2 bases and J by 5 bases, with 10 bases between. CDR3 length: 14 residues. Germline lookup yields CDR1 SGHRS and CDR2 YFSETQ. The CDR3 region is CASSLWAENEKLFF. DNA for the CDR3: TGCGCCAGCAGCTTATGGGCAGAGAATGAAAAACTGTTTTTT.

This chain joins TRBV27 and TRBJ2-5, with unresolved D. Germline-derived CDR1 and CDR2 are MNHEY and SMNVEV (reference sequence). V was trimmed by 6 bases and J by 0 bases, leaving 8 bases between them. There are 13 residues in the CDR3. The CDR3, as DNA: TGTGCCAGCAGCCTCCTATACCAAGAGACCCAGTACTTC. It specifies CASSLLYQETQYF.